These 4 T cell receptor beta chains were all obtained from the same sample, sequenced in a study. TCRdb re-derived calls from the RT-PCR reads in MiXCR, one entry per CDR3 protein. Of more than 600,000 distinct CDR3 sequences in the sample, more than 13% were seen once. The sequenced material came from memory CD4+ T cells from blood. The receptors shown here come from a female donor in good health, serving as a healthy control.

The sample holds many counts of this clonotype. The V call is TRBV5-1, the J call TRBJ2-3, with a tentative D call TRBD2 (7 bases). With 5 bases removed from V and 4 bases from J, the gap between germline ends came to 14 bases. The CDR3 has 14 amino acids. Looked up from germline, CDR1 is SGHRS and CDR2 is YFSETQ. CDR3 amino acids: CASRRGGGPDTQYF. The CDR3 DNA reads TGCGCCAGCAGAAGAGGGGGAGGGCCAGATACGCAGTATTTT.

This clonotype has ten or more counts. The chain links TRBV12-3 or TRBV12-4 to TRBJ2-5, with TRBD2 as a possible D gene (5 bases). There are 15 residues in the CDR3. V was clipped by 2 bases and J by 5 bases, with 15 bases between them. The CDR3 spells CASSLTYPTGETQYF. The CDR3 bases are TGTGCCAGCAGTTTAACCTACCCGACGGGGGAGACCCAGTACTTC.

This chain connects TRBV4-1 to TRBJ1-4; D perhaps matches TRBD1 (6 bases). V lost 4 bases to trimming and J lost 8 bases, with 14 bases between them. The CDR3 totals 14 residues. Looked up from germline, CDR1 is MGHRA and CDR2 is YSYEKL. CDR3 coding DNA: TGCGCCAGCAGCCGGGGGACACCTAGGGAAAAACTGTTTTTT. Translation gives CASSRGTPREKLFF.

The genes are TRBV9 and TRBJ1-1, with D perhaps matching TRBD1 (6 bases). The CDR3 extends over 14 amino acids. CDR1 SGDLS and CDR2 YYNGEE come from the germline V gene. V lost 4 bases and J lost 5, with 15 bases in between. The CDR3 reads CASSTQQGLTEAFF. The CDR3 coding sequence is TGTGCCAGCAGCACCCAACAGGGTCTAACTGAAGCTTTCTTT.